Described below is a single T cell receptor beta chain sequence and its context. This record belongs to a study of blood T cell repertoires in COVID-19. Overall study: Researchers got acute and convalescent COVID-19 samples from the United States, Italy and Spain.

The germline V gene encodes CDR1 WNHNN and CDR2 SYGVQD (reference sequence). There are 15 residues in the CDR3. V lost 0 bases to trimming and J lost 4 bases, with 10 bases between them. In the original analysis: Reference gene primer amplification gave nucleated cell count estimates. Only in-frame clones appear in the TCRdb table, and some are missing; sequencing was by immunoSEQ multiplex PCR. Clone size and V and J calls were adopted from that table, with D and trimming inferred from the DNA. The data hold fewer than 250,000 clones, with approximately 85% observed a single time. The material sequenced was peripheral blood. The J gene is TRBJ2-1, the V gene TRBV10-1; a possible D gene is TRBD2 (5 bases). This TCR derives from a woman aged 70-85 years with acute or convalescent COVID-19. The CDR3 protein is CASSESSGGYNEQFF. The CDR3 coding sequence is TGCGCCAGCAGTGAGTCGTCCGGAGGTTACAATGAGCAGTTCTTC.